Listed below are T cell receptor beta chains from one sample, sequenced in a study of blood T cell repertoires in COVID-19. Repertoires were generated with immunoSEQ multiplex PCR, while TCRdb's copy carries only in-frame clones and drops some. The sample yields about 150,000 clones, around 91% seen once. Sequencing was carried out using peripheral blood. These receptors were obtained from a man between 18 and 35 years old with COVID-19, enrolled during active disease. CDR3s include the opening cysteine and the closing phenylalanine or tryptophan. D genes are given only for firm matches. Clone size is given for some rows only: seen once, a few or many times, or a class if the clone is expanded.

clone size: NA
V gene: TRBV25-1
J gene: TRBJ2-1
D gene: NA
CDR3 protein: CASSEYPVRLTSYNEQFF
CDR3 DNA: TGTGCCAGCAGTGAATACCCGGTACGGTTAACTTCCTACAATGAGCAGTTCTTC

clone size: NA
V gene: TRBV6-2/TRBV6-3
J gene: TRBJ2-7
D gene: NA
CDR3 protein: CASSFSLLRQYF
CDR3 DNA: TGTGCCAGCAGTTTCTCTCTTCTTAGGCAGTACTTC

clone size: NA
V gene: TRBV7-8
J gene: TRBJ2-3
D gene: TRBD2
CDR3 protein: CASSLSGLADFTDTQYF
CDR3 DNA: TGTGCCAGCAGCTTATCGGGACTAGCGGACTTCACAGATACGCAGTATTTT

clone size: NA
V gene: TRBV5-1
J gene: TRBJ1-2
D gene: TRBD1
CDR3 protein: CASSLQGQNGYTF
CDR3 DNA: TGCGCCAGCAGCTTACAGGGACAGAATGGCTACACCTTC

clone size: NA
V gene: TRBV6-2/TRBV6-3
J gene: TRBJ1-5
D gene: NA
CDR3 protein: CASSYSSVRQPQHF
CDR3 DNA: TGTGCCAGCAGTTACTCGTCCGTCCGGCAGCCCCAGCATTTT

clone size: NA
V gene: TRBV9
J gene: TRBJ2-7
D gene: TRBD1
CDR3 protein: CASSVAGDSKIYEQYF
CDR3 DNA: TGTGCCAGCAGCGTAGCTGGGGACAGCAAAATCTACGAGCAGTACTTC

clone size: NA
V gene: TRBV6-7
J gene: TRBJ2-5
D gene: TRBD1
CDR3 protein: CASSSRGRQETQYF
CDR3 DNA: TGTGCCAGCAGTTCCAGGGGGCGCCAAGAGACCCAGTACTTC

clone size: NA
V gene: TRBV9
J gene: TRBJ2-1
D gene: TRBD2
CDR3 protein: CASSESGGYNEQFF
CDR3 DNA: TGTGCCAGCAGCGAAAGCGGGGGCTACAATGAGCAGTTCTTC

clone size: NA
V gene: TRBV4-1
J gene: TRBJ1-1
D gene: NA
CDR3 protein: CASSQPDIPNTEAFF
CDR3 DNA: TGCGCCAGCAGCCAACCGGACATACCGAACACTGAAGCTTTCTTT

clone size: NA
V gene: TRBV7-9
J gene: TRBJ2-7
D gene: NA
CDR3 protein: CASSLGGLSSYEQYF
CDR3 DNA: TGTGCCAGCAGCTTAGGGGGACTGAGCTCCTACGAGCAGTACTTC

clone size: once
V gene: TRBV29-1
J gene: TRBJ2-7
D gene: TRBD1
CDR3 protein: CSGIQGDEQYF
CDR3 DNA: TGCAGCGGAATTCAGGGGGACGAGCAGTACTTC

clone size: NA
V gene: TRBV10-2
J gene: TRBJ1-5
D gene: TRBD1
CDR3 protein: CASKGQFPNQPQHF
CDR3 DNA: TGCGCCAGCAAGGGACAGTTCCCCAATCAGCCCCAGCATTTT

clone size: NA
V gene: TRBV2
J gene: TRBJ1-2
D gene: NA
CDR3 protein: CASSGSVHGYTF
CDR3 DNA: TGTGCCAGCAGTGGGAGCGTCCATGGCTACACCTTC

clone size: once
V gene: TRBV7-3
J gene: TRBJ2-1
D gene: TRBD2
CDR3 protein: CASSLKVGTSGGYSYNEQFF
CDR3 DNA: TGTGCCAGCAGCTTAAAGGTCGGGACTAGCGGGGGGTACTCCTACAATGAGCAGTTCTTC

clone size: NA
V gene: TRBV9
J gene: TRBJ2-1
D gene: TRBD2
CDR3 protein: CASSPRRGGAGYYNEQFF
CDR3 DNA: TGTGCCAGCAGCCCCCGCCGGGGCGGAGCGGGATACTACAATGAGCAGTTCTTC

clone size: NA
V gene: TRBV7-8
J gene: TRBJ2-7
D gene: TRBD2
CDR3 protein: CASSLSSGIGYEQYF
CDR3 DNA: TGTGCCAGCAGCTTGTCTAGCGGGATTGGGTACGAGCAGTACTTC

clone size: NA
V gene: TRBV4-3
J gene: TRBJ2-7
D gene: TRBD2
CDR3 protein: CASSPTSSGGPYEQYF
CDR3 DNA: TGCGCCAGCAGTCCAACCTCGTCGGGAGGCCCCTACGAGCAGTACTTC

clone size: NA
V gene: TRBV27
J gene: TRBJ1-2
D gene: NA
CDR3 protein: CASSSLPNQGFGYGYTF
CDR3 DNA: TGTGCCAGCAGTTCCCTCCCTAACCAGGGTTTCGGGTATGGCTACACCTTC

clone size: NA
V gene: TRBV28
J gene: TRBJ2-7
D gene: TRBD1
CDR3 protein: CASSVGTGGSMNEQYF
CDR3 DNA: TGTGCCAGCAGTGTGGGGACAGGGGGTTCGATGAACGAGCAGTACTTC

clone size: NA
V gene: TRBV28
J gene: TRBJ2-7
D gene: NA
CDR3 protein: CAIKPDSSYEQYF
CDR3 DNA: TGTGCCATCAAACCCGACAGCTCCTACGAGCAGTACTTC

clone size: once
V gene: TRBV5-4
J gene: TRBJ2-3
D gene: NA
CDR3 protein: CASSLNLDISDTQYF
CDR3 DNA: TGTGCCAGCAGCTTGAATCTAGATATCTCAGATACGCAGTATTTT

clone size: NA
V gene: TRBV6-5
J gene: TRBJ2-5
D gene: NA
CDR3 protein: CASRQGPTETQYF
CDR3 DNA: TGTGCCAGCAGACAGGGTCCGACAGAGACCCAGTACTTC

clone size: NA
V gene: TRBV27
J gene: TRBJ2-7
D gene: NA
CDR3 protein: CASSLAPSSYEQYF
CDR3 DNA: TGTGCCAGCAGTCTAGCGCCAAGCTCCTACGAGCAGTACTTC

clone size: NA
V gene: TRBV4-3
J gene: TRBJ2-7
D gene: NA
CDR3 protein: CASSQDGQSYEQYF
CDR3 DNA: TGCGCCAGCAGCCAAGATGGCCAGTCCTACGAGCAGTACTTC

clone size: NA
V gene: TRBV11-2
J gene: TRBJ2-7
D gene: TRBD2
CDR3 protein: CASSPRLAGDRGEQYF
CDR3 DNA: TGTGCCAGCAGCCCTCGACTAGCGGGAGATCGGGGCGAGCAGTACTTC

clone size: NA
V gene: TRBV4-3
J gene: TRBJ1-5
D gene: NA
CDR3 protein: CASSQGVPGLSNQPQHF
CDR3 DNA: TGCGCCAGCAGCCAAGGAGTACCAGGGCTCAGCAATCAGCCCCAGCATTTT